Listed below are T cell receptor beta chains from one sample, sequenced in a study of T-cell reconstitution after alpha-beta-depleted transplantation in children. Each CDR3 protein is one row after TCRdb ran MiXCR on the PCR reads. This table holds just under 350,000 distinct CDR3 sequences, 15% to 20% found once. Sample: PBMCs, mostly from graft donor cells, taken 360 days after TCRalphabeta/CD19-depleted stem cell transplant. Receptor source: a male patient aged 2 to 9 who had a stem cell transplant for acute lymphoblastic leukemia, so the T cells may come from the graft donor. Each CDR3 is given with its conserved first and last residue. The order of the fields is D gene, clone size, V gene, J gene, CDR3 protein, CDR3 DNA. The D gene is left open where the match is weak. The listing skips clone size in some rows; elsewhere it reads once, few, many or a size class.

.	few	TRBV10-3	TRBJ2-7	CAISDLMTYEQYF	TGTGCCATCAGTGACCTCATGACCTACGAGCAGTACTTC
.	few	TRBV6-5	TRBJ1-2	CASSYEGPYGYTF	TGTGCCAGCAGTTACGAGGGGCCCTATGGCTACACCTTC
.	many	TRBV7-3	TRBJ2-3	CASSKGSTDTQYF	TGTGCCAGCAGCAAAGGTAGCACAGATACGCAGTATTTT
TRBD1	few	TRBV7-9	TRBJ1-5	CASSLTGQGYQPQHF	TGTGCCAGCAGCTTAACGGGACAGGGTTATCAGCCCCAGCATTTT
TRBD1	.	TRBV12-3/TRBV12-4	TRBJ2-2	CASILARIGTGGAGELFF	TGTGCCAGCATTTTAGCGCGTATAGGGACAGGGGGTGCCGGGGAGCTGTTTTTT
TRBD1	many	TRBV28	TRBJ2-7	CASSSWTGVAEQYF	TGTGCCAGCAGTTCGTGGACAGGGGTCGCCGAGCAGTACTTC
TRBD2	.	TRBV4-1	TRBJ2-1	CASSQEPGTSRPYNEQFF	TGCGCCAGCAGCCAAGAACCCGGGACTAGCAGGCCCTACAATGAGCAGTTCTTC
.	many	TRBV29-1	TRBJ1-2	CSVGAGAGYTF	TGCAGCGTGGGGGCAGGGGCCGGCTACACCTTC
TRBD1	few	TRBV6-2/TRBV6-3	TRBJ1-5	CASDRGGDQPQHF	TGTGCCAGCGACAGGGGAGGGGATCAGCCCCAGCATTTT
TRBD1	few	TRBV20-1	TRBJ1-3	CSARDRTGGHGNTIYF	TGCAGTGCTAGAGATCGAACAGGGGGTCATGGAAACACCATATATTTT
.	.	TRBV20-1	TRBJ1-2	CSASLGGIYGYTF	TGCAGTGCTAGCCTCGGGGGAATCTATGGCTACACCTTC
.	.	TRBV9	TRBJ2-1	CASSVVPGGNEQFF	TGTGCCAGCAGCGTTGTACCAGGAGGGAATGAGCAGTTCTTC
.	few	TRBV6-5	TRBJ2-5	CASSHIQETQYF	TGTGCCAGCAGTCACATCCAAGAGACCCAGTACTTC
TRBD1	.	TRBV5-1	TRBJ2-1	CASSSQGASLLGQFF	TGCGCCAGCAGCTCACAGGGGGCTAGCCTTTTGGGGCAGTTCTTC
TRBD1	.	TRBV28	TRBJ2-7	CASSPLTGDSYEQYF	TGTGCCAGCAGCCCCCTAACAGGGGACTCCTACGAGCAGTACTTC
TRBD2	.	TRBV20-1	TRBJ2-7	CSAVLAGTHEQYF	TGCAGTGCTGTCCTAGCGGGCACCCACGAGCAGTACTTC
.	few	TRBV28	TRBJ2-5	CASSFPPPSGEETQYF	TGTGCCAGCAGTTTTCCCCCCCCCTCAGGGGAAGAGACCCAGTACTTC
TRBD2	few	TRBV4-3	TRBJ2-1	CASSPLLAGSDNEQFF	TGCGCCAGCAGCCCATTACTAGCGGGGAGCGACAATGAGCAGTTCTTC
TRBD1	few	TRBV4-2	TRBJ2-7	CASSQDWPGGFYEQYF	TGTGCCAGCAGCCAAGACTGGCCAGGGGGCTTCTACGAGCAGTACTTC
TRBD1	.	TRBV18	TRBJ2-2	CASTTGLNTGELFF	TGTGCCAGCACGACAGGGCTAAACACCGGGGAGCTGTTTTTT
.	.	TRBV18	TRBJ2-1	CASSPASRGGSYNEQFF	TGTGCCAGCTCACCCGCCAGCAGGGGCGGCTCCTACAATGAGCAGTTCTTC
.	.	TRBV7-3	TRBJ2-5	CASSPGLGLETQYF	TGTGCCAGCAGCCCTGGCTTGGGGCTGGAGACCCAGTACTTC
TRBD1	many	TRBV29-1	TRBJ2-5	CSVEGTRDSQETQYF	TGCAGCGTTGAAGGCACCCGGGACAGCCAAGAGACCCAGTACTTC
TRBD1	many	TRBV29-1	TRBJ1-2	CSVDETGGAYGYTF	TGCAGCGTTGACGAGACAGGGGGCGCGTATGGCTACACCTTC
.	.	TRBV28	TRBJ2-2	CASSLIRGGELFF	TGTGCCAGCAGTTTAATAAGGGGCGGGGAGCTGTTTTTT
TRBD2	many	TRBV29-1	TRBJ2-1	CSVGLAGYNEQFF	TGCAGCGTCGGACTAGCGGGATACAATGAGCAGTTCTTC
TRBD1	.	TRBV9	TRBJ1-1	CASSVHAGTGGRAFF	TGTGCCAGCAGCGTTCACGCCGGGACAGGGGGCCGCGCTTTCTTT
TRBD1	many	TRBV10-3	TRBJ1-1	CASRGQTEAFF	TGTGCCTCCAGGGGGCAGACTGAAGCTTTCTTT
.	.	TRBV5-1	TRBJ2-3	CASSFHLPTDTQYF	TGCGCCAGCAGCTTCCATTTACCCACAGATACGCAGTATTTT
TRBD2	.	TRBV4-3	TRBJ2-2	CASSRLADAGELFF	TGCGCCAGCTCTAGACTAGCTGATGCCGGGGAGCTGTTTTTT